The present T cell receptor beta chain was sequenced within a study of blood T cells in healthy people across ages. The CDR3 has 13 amino acids. Trimming pared 4 bases from V and 5 bases from J, leaving 9 bases between. The germline V gene encodes CDR1 SNHLY and CDR2 FYNNEI. This clonotype has only a few counts. What it recognizes is unknown. General observations from the study: What prevented conclusive comparison of naive and antigen-experienced cells was that PBMCs were unsorted. Higher diversity, along with more naive CD4+ cells, distinguished long-lived donors from aged donors. Any changes in expanded clonotypes were possibly confounded, as donor CMV status remained unknown.

Sample-barcoded 5' priming and a J-beta primer mix drove a second PCR of about 6 to 11 cycles. Every cDNA molecule bore a tag from a template-switch adaptor containing 12 random nucleotides. A single record per CDR3 protein comes from TCRdb applying MiXCR to the 5' RACE reads. The table has 1.5 million to 1.8 million distinct CDR3 sequences, roughly two fifths seen once. The sequenced material came from blood. The sequence was collected from a woman in her late teens or twenties in good health. The V call is TRBV2, the J call TRBJ1-5; the D is unclear. DNA of the CDR3: TGTGCCAGCAGTGCAGCCCCCGATCAGCCCCAGCATTTT. Translated, it gives CASSAAPDQPQHF.